This T cell receptor beta chain was obtained from a study of shared clonotypes between healthy human individuals. Clones were read by immunoSEQ multiplex PCR, and TCRdb kept only the in-frame ones, dropping some. The sample lists some 470,000 clones; 75% to 85% were seen once. Remarks on this clone: This may be a read error, as it is one base from a much larger clone. Other DNA sequences from this sample encode an identical CDR3 as well.

This clonotype was obtained from a woman in her thirties or forties in good health. Some clones in this sample may be carry-over from other donors' samples. Sequencing input: PBMCs.

This chain's CDR3 is CASSATGIVKEQYF. CDR3 nucleotides: TGTGCCAGCAGTGCGACAGGGATCGTGAAAGAGCAGTACTTC. The chain has TRBV28 and TRBJ2-7; 7 bases map to TRBD1. With 5 bases clipped from V and 7 bases from J, the junction kept 11 bases outside the gene matches. This CDR3 contains 14 residues. Germline loops: CDR1 MDHEN, CDR2 SYDVKM.